This T cell receptor (beta chain) appears in the sequencing data of a study of human T cells and chemical hapten exposure. Time point described: pre-sensitization, week 0. Treatment here: therapeutic diphenylcyclopropenone sensitization with weekly scalp DPC. Germline-derived CDR1 and CDR2 are MDHEN and SYDVKM. The CDR3 has 15 residues. Trimming took off 5 bases at V and 5 bases at J, with 17 bases between the two ends. In the original processing: Sampled TCR counts reached a median of approximately 94,000 per sample, with values ranging from roughly 20,000 to 700,000. One entry per CDR3 protein, called by TCRdb with MiXCR from the RACE reads. In this record, the V and J calls reflect TCRdb's handling and not the investigators' own analysis. Among 250,000 or so distinct CDR3 sequences, around 7.7% were seen once, and the ten largest hold more than 1%.

This receptor was obtained from a man in his late teens or twenties with alopecia areata. Some clones in this sample may be carry-over from other donors' samples. The sequences come from whole blood, collected in connection with sensitization to the hapten diphenylcyclopropenone (DPC). The chain recombines TRBV28 with TRBJ2-3; either TRBD1 or TRBD2 may supply D (6 bases each). The CDR3 here is CASSTWGATGDTQYF. The CDR3 bases are TGTGCCAGCAGTACATGGGGGGCAACCGGAGATACGCAGTATTTT. Together with reference TRBV28 and TRBJ2-3, the CDR3 gives the full variable domain: DVKVTQSSRYLVKRTGEKVFLECVQDMDHENMFWYRQDPGLGLRLIYFSYDVKMKEKGDIPEGYSVSREKKERFSLILESASTNQTSMYLCASSTWGATGDTQYFGPGTRLTVL.